The T cell receptor beta chain under discussion was sequenced for a study of shared clonotypes between healthy human individuals. Study-level information: Plates per donor: three CD4 naive, three CD4 memory, two CD8 naive, one CD8 memory.

Losses at the gene ends were 1 base for V and 1 base for J; bases not matched to a gene: 11. The CDR3 covers 18 residues. The germline V gene has CDR1 LGHNA and CDR2 YSLEER. Study-level points and caveats: The donor pool, a small one, limited the genetic and exposure-history diversity represented. The naive CD4 repertoires of several donors were compared, and about 5% of clonotypes were shared.

How the authors handled the data: Filtering differed, since immunoSEQ gave only junction sequences and no quality scores. Generated by immunoSEQ multiplex PCR, the TCRdb table keeps only in-frame clones and is missing some. That table supplies the V and J calls and clone size; D and trimming were determined from the DNA. The repertoire holds around 1.9 million clones, with roughly 91% as singletons. Points on this clone: Its antigen is undetermined.

CD45RO-negative, CCR7-selected cells formed the naive CD8 fraction, which excluded terminally differentiated effector memory CD45RA+ cells. The specimen sequenced was naive CD8+ T cells from PBMCs. The chain is built from TRBV4-3 and TRBJ1-1; 8 bases agree with TRBD1. The receptor's source is a man younger than 35 in good health. Some clones in this sample may be carry-over from other donors' samples. The CDR3 is CASSQAGGRIEGNTEAFF. The CDR3 nucleotides read TGCGCCAGCAGCCAAGCAGGGGGCAGGATTGAGGGGAACACTGAAGCTTTCTTT.